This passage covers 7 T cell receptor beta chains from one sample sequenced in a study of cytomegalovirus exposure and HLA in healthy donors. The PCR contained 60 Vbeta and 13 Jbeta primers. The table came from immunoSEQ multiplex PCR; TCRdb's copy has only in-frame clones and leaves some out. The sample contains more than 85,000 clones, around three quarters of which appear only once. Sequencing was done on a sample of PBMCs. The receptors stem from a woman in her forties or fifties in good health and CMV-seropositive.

The CDR3 sequence: CASSLEEGRNTEAFF. The CDR3, as DNA: TGCGCCAGCAGCTTGGAGGAGGGTAGGAACACTGAAGCTTTCTTT. This chain joins TRBV5-1 and TRBJ1-1; D is unresolved. V dropped 0 bases and J dropped 1 base, with 10 bases sitting between them. Looked up from germline, CDR1 is SGHRS and CDR2 is YFSETQ. The CDR3 consists of 15 residues.

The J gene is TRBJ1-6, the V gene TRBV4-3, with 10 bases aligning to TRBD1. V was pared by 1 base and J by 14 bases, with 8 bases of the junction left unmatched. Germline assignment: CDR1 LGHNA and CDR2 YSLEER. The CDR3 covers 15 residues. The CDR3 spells CASSQVRDRGWTLHF. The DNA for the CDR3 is TGCGCCAGCAGCCAAGTCCGGGACAGGGGCTGGACCCTCCACTTT.

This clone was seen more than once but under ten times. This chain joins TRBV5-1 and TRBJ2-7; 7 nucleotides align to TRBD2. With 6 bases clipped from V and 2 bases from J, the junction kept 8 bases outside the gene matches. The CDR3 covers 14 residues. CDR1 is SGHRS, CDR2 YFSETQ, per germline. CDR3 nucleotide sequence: TGCGCCAGCACCCCTACAGCGGGGCCCTACGAGCAGTACTTC. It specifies CASTPTAGPYEQYF. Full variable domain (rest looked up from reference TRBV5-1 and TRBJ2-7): KAGVTQTPRYLIKTRGQQVTLSCSPISGHRSVSWYQQTPGQGLQFLFEYFSETQRNKGNFPGRFSGRQFSNSRSEMNVSTLELGDSALYLCASTPTAGPYEQYFGPGTRLTVT.

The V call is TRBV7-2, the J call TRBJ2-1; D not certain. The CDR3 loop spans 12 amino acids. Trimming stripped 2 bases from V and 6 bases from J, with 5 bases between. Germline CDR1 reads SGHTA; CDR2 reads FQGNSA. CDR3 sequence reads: CASSLRSNEQFF. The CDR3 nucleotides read TGTGCCAGCAGCTTACGGTCCAATGAGCAGTTCTTC.

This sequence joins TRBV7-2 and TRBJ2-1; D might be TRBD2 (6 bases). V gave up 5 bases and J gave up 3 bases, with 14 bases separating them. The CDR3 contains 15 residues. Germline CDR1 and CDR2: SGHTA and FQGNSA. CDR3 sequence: CASSARGGIYNEQFF. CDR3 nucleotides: TGTGCCAGCAGCGCGCGGGGCGGGATCTACAATGAGCAGTTCTTC.

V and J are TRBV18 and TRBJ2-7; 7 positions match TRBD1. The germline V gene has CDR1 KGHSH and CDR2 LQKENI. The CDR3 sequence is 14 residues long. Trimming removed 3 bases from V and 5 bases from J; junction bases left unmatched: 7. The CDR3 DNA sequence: TGTGCCAGCTCACCTAGACAGGGTTCCAACGAGCAGTACTTC. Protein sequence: CASSPRQGSNEQYF.

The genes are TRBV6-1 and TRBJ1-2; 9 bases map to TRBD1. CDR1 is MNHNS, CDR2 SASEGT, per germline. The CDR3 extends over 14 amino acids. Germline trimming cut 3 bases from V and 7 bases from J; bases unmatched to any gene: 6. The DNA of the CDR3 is TGTGCCAGCAGTGATACTTGGACAGGGGCTGGCTACACCTTC. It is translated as CASSDTWTGAGYTF.